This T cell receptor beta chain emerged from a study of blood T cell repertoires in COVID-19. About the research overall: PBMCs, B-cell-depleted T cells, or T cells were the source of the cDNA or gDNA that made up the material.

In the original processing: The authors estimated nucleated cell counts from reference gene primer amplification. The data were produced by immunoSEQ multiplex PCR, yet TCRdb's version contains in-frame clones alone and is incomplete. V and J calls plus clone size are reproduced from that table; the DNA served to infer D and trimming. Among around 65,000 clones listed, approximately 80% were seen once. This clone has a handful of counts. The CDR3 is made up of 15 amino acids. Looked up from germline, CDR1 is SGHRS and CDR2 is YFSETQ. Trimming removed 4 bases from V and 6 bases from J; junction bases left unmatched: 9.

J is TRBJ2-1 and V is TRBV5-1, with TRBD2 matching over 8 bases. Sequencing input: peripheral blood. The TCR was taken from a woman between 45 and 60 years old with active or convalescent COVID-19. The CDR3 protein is CASSILSGTTNEQFF. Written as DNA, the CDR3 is TGCGCCAGCAGCATACTTAGCGGGACGACCAATGAGCAGTTCTTC.